The entry that follows covers one TCR beta chain sequence. The antigen is not known. The same CDR3 arises from other DNA sequences in this sample as well. The isolated RNA, all of it, was reverse transcribed, so expressed TCRB transcripts were what got sequenced. Sequenced by immunoSEQ multiplex PCR; TCRdb stores in-frame clones only, minus some. The sample shows more than 300,000 clones, roughly 9% of them seen only once. These data belong to a study of beta chain features in type 1 diabetes. Study-level points and caveats: TCRB CDR3 length was moderately but significantly reduced in all four CD4+ subsets of Type 1 diabetes patients.

The V end lost 5 bases, the J end lost 8 bases, and 9 bases lay between the germline ends. The CDR3 loop spans 12 amino acids. The germline gives CDR1 SGHTA, CDR2 FQGNSA. The sample consisted of central memory CD4+ T cells from blood. V is TRBV7-2 and J is TRBJ2-2; D remains ambiguous. This clonotype originated in a man aged 25-45 years with type 1 diabetes. The CDR3 sequence is CASSRRTGELFF. For the CDR3, the DNA is TGTGCCAGCAGCCGCCGAACAGGGGAGCTGTTTTTT.